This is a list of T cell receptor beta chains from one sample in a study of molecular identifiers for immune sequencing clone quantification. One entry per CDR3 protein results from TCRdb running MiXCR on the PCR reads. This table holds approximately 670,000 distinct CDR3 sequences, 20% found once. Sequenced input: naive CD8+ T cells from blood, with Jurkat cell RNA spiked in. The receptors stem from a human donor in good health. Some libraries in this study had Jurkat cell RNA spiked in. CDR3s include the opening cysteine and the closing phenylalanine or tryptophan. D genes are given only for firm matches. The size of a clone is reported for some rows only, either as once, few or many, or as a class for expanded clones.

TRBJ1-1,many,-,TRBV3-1,CASTIGGPNTEAFF,TGTGCCAGCACGATAGGCGGACCGAACACTGAAGCTTTCTTT
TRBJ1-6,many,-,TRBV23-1,CASRANRRADNSPLHF,TGCGCCAGCAGAGCGAACCGGAGGGCTGATAATTCACCCCTCCACTTT
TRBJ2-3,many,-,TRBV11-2,CASSLDPGTDTQYF,TGTGCCAGCAGCTTAGATCCGGGGACAGATACGCAGTATTTT
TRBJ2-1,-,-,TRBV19,CASSGNHEQFF,TGTGCCAGTAGTGGTAACCATGAGCAGTTCTTC
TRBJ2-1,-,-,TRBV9,CGSSPNPGDEQFF,TGTGGCAGCAGCCCGAACCCAGGCGATGAGCAGTTCTTC
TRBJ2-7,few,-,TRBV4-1,CASSQDQGPGYEQYF,TGCGCCAGCAGCCAAGATCAGGGGCCAGGCTACGAGCAGTACTTC
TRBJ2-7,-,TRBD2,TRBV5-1,CASSLEAGGAFEQYF,TGCGCCAGCAGCTTGGAGGCGGGGGGCGCGTTCGAGCAGTACTTC
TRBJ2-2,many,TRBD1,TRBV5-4,CASSIRDRVYGELFF,TGTGCCAGCAGCATCCGGGACAGGGTTTACGGGGAGCTGTTTTTT
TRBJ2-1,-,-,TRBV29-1,CSVRGPHNGQFF,TGCAGCGTCCGCGGCCCCCACAATGGGCAGTTCTTC
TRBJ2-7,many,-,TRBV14,CASSQGRGHYEQYF,TGTGCCAGCAGCCAAGGTCGGGGGCACTACGAGCAGTACTTC
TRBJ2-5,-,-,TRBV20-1,CSARDYSYPQETQYF,TGCAGTGCTAGAGATTACAGCTACCCCCAAGAGACCCAGTACTTC
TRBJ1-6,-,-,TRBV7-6,CASSSAGLPLHF,TGTGCCAGCAGCTCGGCCGGATTACCCCTCCACTTT
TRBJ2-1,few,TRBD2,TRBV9,CASSLGLAGVLEQFF,TGTGCCAGCAGCTTAGGACTAGCGGGAGTGCTTGAGCAGTTCTTC
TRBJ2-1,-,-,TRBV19,CASSPMTTYNEQFF,TGTGCCAGTAGCCCCATGACAACCTACAATGAGCAGTTCTTC
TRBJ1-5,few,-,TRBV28,CASSPLITMKPQHF,TGTGCCAGCAGTCCTTTGATCACGATGAAGCCCCAGCATTTT
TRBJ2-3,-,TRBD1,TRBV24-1,CATSDSHDLWTGTSTDTQYF,TGTGCCACCAGTGATTCCCACGACCTATGGACAGGGACTAGCACAGATACGCAGTATTTT
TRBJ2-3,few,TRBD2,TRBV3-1,CASSPQGGGAADTQYF,TGTGCCAGCAGCCCGCAGGGCGGGGGGGCCGCAGATACGCAGTATTTT
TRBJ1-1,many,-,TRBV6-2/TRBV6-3,CASSLISDSFNTEAFF,TGTGCCAGCAGTTTAATATCGGACAGTTTTAACACTGAAGCTTTCTTT
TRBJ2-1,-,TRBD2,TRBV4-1,CASSQGGSLGEQFF,TGCGCCAGCAGCCAAGGCGGGAGTCTCGGTGAGCAGTTCTTC
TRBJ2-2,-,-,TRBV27,CASSLGVAANTGELFF,TGTGCCAGCAGTTTAGGGGTGGCAGCGAACACCGGGGAGCTGTTTTTT